These T cell receptor beta chains were read from a single sample in a study of blood T cell repertoires in COVID-19. Sequencing used immunoSEQ multiplex PCR; TCRdb keeps in-frame clones, though not all of them. Among about 220,000 clones listed, 80% were seen once. Sequenced material: peripheral blood. The origin of the receptors is a human donor in a cohort sampled during active COVID-19. The CDR3 runs from the conserved cysteine through the conserved F or W. A D gene is named only where the DNA matches it firmly. Clone size appears in some rows only: once, few, many, or a class for an expanded clone.

V gene: TRBV5-1
D gene: TRBD1
clone size: -
J gene: TRBJ1-4
CDR3 protein: CASSYTGGSNEKLFF
CDR3 DNA: TGCGCCAGCAGTTACACAGGGGGCTCTAATGAAAAACTGTTTTTT

V gene: TRBV5-1
D gene: TRBD2
clone size: -
J gene: TRBJ2-4
CDR3 protein: CASSLRTSGNIQYF
CDR3 DNA: TGCGCCAGCAGCTTGAGGACTAGCGGGAACATTCAGTACTTC

V gene: TRBV27
D gene: -
clone size: -
J gene: TRBJ2-7
CDR3 protein: CASSLSPRGQYEQYF
CDR3 DNA: TGTGCCAGCAGTTTAAGTCCGCGGGGGCAGTACGAGCAGTACTTC

V gene: TRBV2
D gene: -
clone size: -
J gene: TRBJ1-6
CDR3 protein: CASGQGMDSPLHF
CDR3 DNA: TGTGCCAGCGGTCAGGGAATGGATTCACCCCTCCACTTT

V gene: TRBV27
D gene: -
clone size: many
J gene: TRBJ1-6
CDR3 protein: CASSSGQSNSPLHF
CDR3 DNA: TGTGCCAGCAGTTCTGGGCAGAGTAATTCACCCCTCCACTTT

V gene: TRBV18
D gene: TRBD2
clone size: once
J gene: TRBJ2-7
CDR3 protein: CASSPPLAGTYEQYF
CDR3 DNA: TGTGCCAGCTCACCACCGCTAGCGGGGACCTACGAGCAGTACTTC

V gene: TRBV4-3
D gene: TRBD1
clone size: -
J gene: TRBJ1-4
CDR3 protein: CASSRRPGQGSEKLFF
CDR3 DNA: TGCGCCAGCAGCCGCCGGCCGGGACAGGGTAGCGAAAAACTGTTTTTT

V gene: TRBV27
D gene: -
clone size: -
J gene: TRBJ2-7
CDR3 protein: CASSLSRAGTYEQYF
CDR3 DNA: TGTGCCAGCAGTTTATCGAGGGCAGGTACCTACGAGCAGTACTTC

V gene: TRBV4-3
D gene: TRBD1
clone size: -
J gene: TRBJ2-7
CDR3 protein: CASSQLDRGAYEQYF
CDR3 DNA: TGCGCCAGCAGCCAACTTGACAGGGGCGCCTACGAGCAGTACTTC

V gene: TRBV4-1
D gene: -
clone size: -
J gene: TRBJ2-4
CDR3 protein: CASSQGGVRNIQYF
CDR3 DNA: TGCGCCAGCAGCCAAGGGGGGGTGCGAAACATTCAGTACTTC

V gene: TRBV10-3
D gene: -
clone size: -
J gene: TRBJ1-2
CDR3 protein: CAISDGGVWGYTF
CDR3 DNA: TGTGCCATCAGTGATGGAGGGGTCTGGGGCTACACCTTC

V gene: TRBV6-1
D gene: TRBD2
clone size: -
J gene: TRBJ2-7
CDR3 protein: CASSEAQREFDEQYF
CDR3 DNA: TGTGCCAGCAGTGAAGCGCAGCGGGAGTTCGACGAGCAGTACTTC

V gene: TRBV12-3/TRBV12-4
D gene: -
clone size: -
J gene: TRBJ1-2
CDR3 protein: CASSSSRYGYTF
CDR3 DNA: TGTGCCAGCAGTTCCTCCCGCTATGGCTACACCTTC

V gene: TRBV7-2
D gene: TRBD2
clone size: -
J gene: TRBJ2-1
CDR3 protein: CASSLTSGATIEQFF
CDR3 DNA: TGTGCCAGCAGCCTTACTAGCGGGGCGACAATTGAGCAGTTCTTC

V gene: TRBV10-3
D gene: TRBD1
clone size: -
J gene: TRBJ1-1
CDR3 protein: CAIRTGAGSYTEAFF
CDR3 DNA: TGTGCCATCAGGACAGGGGCAGGATCGTATACTGAAGCTTTCTTT

V gene: TRBV11-2
D gene: -
clone size: few
J gene: TRBJ2-2
CDR3 protein: CASIELPTGELFF
CDR3 DNA: TGTGCCAGCATCGAACTCCCCACCGGGGAGCTGTTTTTT

V gene: TRBV6-1
D gene: -
clone size: -
J gene: TRBJ1-2
CDR3 protein: CASSDVLAGDPGYTF
CDR3 DNA: TGTGCCAGCAGTGACGTGCTGGCAGGGGACCCTGGCTACACCTTC

V gene: TRBV6-5
D gene: -
clone size: -
J gene: TRBJ2-5
CDR3 protein: CASSYLRGETQYF
CDR3 DNA: TGTGCCAGCAGTTACTTGCGGGGAGAGACCCAGTACTTC

V gene: TRBV5-1
D gene: TRBD2
clone size: -
J gene: TRBJ2-2
CDR3 protein: CASRLAENTGELFF
CDR3 DNA: TGCGCCAGCAGACTAGCGGAAAACACCGGGGAGCTGTTTTTT

V gene: TRBV6-5
D gene: -
clone size: -
J gene: TRBJ1-1
CDR3 protein: CATQLNRDTEAFF
CDR3 DNA: TGTGCCACCCAGTTGAACAGGGACACTGAAGCTTTCTTT

V gene: TRBV6-2/TRBV6-3
D gene: -
clone size: -
J gene: TRBJ2-6
CDR3 protein: CASSYGAGLTGANVLTF
CDR3 DNA: TGTGCCAGCAGTTACGGTGCAGGGTTAACTGGGGCCAACGTCCTGACTTTC

V gene: TRBV27
D gene: TRBD2
clone size: -
J gene: TRBJ2-4
CDR3 protein: CASSPLAGVGVQYF
CDR3 DNA: TGTGCCAGCAGCCCTTTAGCGGGAGTGGGCGTTCAGTACTTC

V gene: TRBV6-1
D gene: -
clone size: -
J gene: TRBJ1-2
CDR3 protein: CASSEAPADFYGYTF
CDR3 DNA: TGTGCCAGCAGTGAAGCGCCGGCAGACTTCTATGGCTACACCTTC

V gene: TRBV23-1
D gene: -
clone size: few
J gene: TRBJ1-1
CDR3 protein: CAGGGEAFF
CDR3 DNA: TGCGCAGGTGGCGGCGAAGCTTTCTTT

V gene: TRBV3-1/TRBV3-2
D gene: TRBD1
clone size: -
J gene: TRBJ1-3
CDR3 protein: CASSTLQGLSSGNTIYF
CDR3 DNA: TGTGCCAGCAGCACCTTACAGGGGTTAAGTTCTGGAAACACCATATATTTT

V gene: TRBV2
D gene: -
clone size: -
J gene: TRBJ1-1
CDR3 protein: CASRITRGTEAFF
CDR3 DNA: TGTGCCAGCAGGATTACCCGGGGCACTGAAGCTTTCTTT

V gene: TRBV7-3
D gene: -
clone size: -
J gene: TRBJ2-2
CDR3 protein: CASSRDRIGTGELFF
CDR3 DNA: TGTGCCAGCAGCCGTGACAGGATCGGGACCGGGGAGCTGTTTTTT

V gene: TRBV12-3/TRBV12-4
D gene: -
clone size: -
J gene: TRBJ1-2
CDR3 protein: CASSLASGYGYTF
CDR3 DNA: TGTGCCAGCAGTTTAGCGTCGGGATATGGCTACACCTTC

V gene: TRBV10-3
D gene: TRBD1
clone size: -
J gene: TRBJ1-1
CDR3 protein: CAISDSGYRGKTEAFF
CDR3 DNA: TGTGCCATCAGTGATTCGGGGTACAGGGGAAAGACTGAAGCTTTCTTT

V gene: TRBV18
D gene: -
clone size: -
J gene: TRBJ2-3
CDR3 protein: CASSPGGRGSTDTQYF
CDR3 DNA: TGTGCCAGCTCACCAGGAGGGCGAGGGAGCACAGATACGCAGTATTTT

V gene: TRBV29-1
D gene: -
clone size: -
J gene: TRBJ1-3
CDR3 protein: CSVASGYGNTIYF
CDR3 DNA: TGCAGCGTTGCATCCGGTTACGGAAACACCATATATTTT

V gene: TRBV6-5
D gene: -
clone size: -
J gene: TRBJ2-7
CDR3 protein: CASSYPTTPTYEQYF
CDR3 DNA: TGTGCCAGCAGTTACCCGACGACACCGACCTACGAGCAGTACTTC

V gene: TRBV5-1
D gene: -
clone size: -
J gene: TRBJ2-7
CDR3 protein: CASSPGFHEQYF
CDR3 DNA: TGCGCCAGCAGCCCAGGGTTCCACGAGCAGTACTTC

V gene: TRBV7-9
D gene: TRBD1
clone size: once
J gene: TRBJ2-1
CDR3 protein: CASRTPKTGAGDDEQFF
CDR3 DNA: TGTGCCAGCAGGACACCCAAGACAGGGGCAGGCGACGATGAGCAGTTCTTC

V gene: TRBV19
D gene: TRBD1
clone size: -
J gene: TRBJ2-7
CDR3 protein: CASTIKDRSYEQYF
CDR3 DNA: TGTGCCAGTACGATTAAGGACAGGAGCTACGAGCAGTACTTC

V gene: TRBV2
D gene: TRBD1
clone size: -
J gene: TRBJ1-1
CDR3 protein: CASSTDRATTEAFF
CDR3 DNA: TGTGCCAGCAGCACGGACAGGGCGACCACTGAAGCTTTCTTT

V gene: TRBV7-2
D gene: -
clone size: -
J gene: TRBJ2-7
CDR3 protein: CASSLAGLYEQYF
CDR3 DNA: TGTGCCAGCAGCTTAGCGGGGCTCTACGAGCAGTACTTC

V gene: TRBV9
D gene: TRBD1
clone size: -
J gene: TRBJ1-2
CDR3 protein: CASSLPGTGRNGYTF
CDR3 DNA: TGTGCCAGCAGCCTCCCGGGGACAGGCAGAAATGGCTACACCTTC

V gene: TRBV7-2
D gene: TRBD2
clone size: -
J gene: TRBJ2-7
CDR3 protein: CASSLASRASGGASEQYF
CDR3 DNA: TGTGCCAGCAGCTTAGCGAGTAGGGCTAGCGGGGGGGCCAGCGAGCAGTACTTC

V gene: TRBV5-1
D gene: TRBD2
clone size: -
J gene: TRBJ2-3
CDR3 protein: CASSPGLARSTDTQYF
CDR3 DNA: TGCGCCAGCAGCCCAGGACTAGCGAGGAGCACAGATACGCAGTATTTT

V gene: TRBV4-3
D gene: -
clone size: many
J gene: TRBJ2-7
CDR3 protein: CASSRDTGTYEQYF
CDR3 DNA: TGCGCCAGCAGTCGGGATACAGGGACCTACGAGCAGTACTTC

V gene: TRBV5-3
D gene: TRBD1
clone size: -
J gene: TRBJ1-5
CDR3 protein: CARSTEPNRGNQPQHF
CDR3 DNA: TGTGCCAGAAGCACGGAACCGAACAGGGGTAATCAGCCCCAGCATTTT

V gene: TRBV7-9
D gene: -
clone size: -
J gene: TRBJ1-2
CDR3 protein: CASSKDSLAGSGYTF
CDR3 DNA: TGTGCCAGCAGCAAGGACTCGTTGGCCGGTAGCGGCTACACCTTC

V gene: TRBV7-9
D gene: TRBD1
clone size: -
J gene: TRBJ1-2
CDR3 protein: CASSRPTGPYGYTF
CDR3 DNA: TGTGCCAGCAGCCGACCGACAGGGCCCTATGGCTACACCTTC

V gene: TRBV6-5
D gene: TRBD1
clone size: many
J gene: TRBJ1-2
CDR3 protein: CARGQGTTDYTF
CDR3 DNA: TGTGCCAGGGGACAGGGAACGACGGACTACACCTTC

V gene: TRBV2
D gene: -
clone size: -
J gene: TRBJ1-1
CDR3 protein: CASSRDSWYTEAFF
CDR3 DNA: TGTGCCAGCTCAAGAGACAGTTGGTACACTGAAGCTTTCTTT

V gene: TRBV9
D gene: -
clone size: -
J gene: TRBJ2-2
CDR3 protein: CASSVQGGTGELFF
CDR3 DNA: TGTGCCAGCAGCGTGCAGGGTGGTACCGGGGAGCTGTTTTTT

V gene: TRBV19
D gene: -
clone size: -
J gene: TRBJ1-5
CDR3 protein: CASTSTFF
CDR3 DNA: TGTGCCAGTACTAGCACGTTTTTT

V gene: TRBV7-9
D gene: TRBD1
clone size: -
J gene: TRBJ1-2
CDR3 protein: CASSGPGTGYGYTF
CDR3 DNA: TGTGCCAGCAGCGGACCCGGGACAGGCTATGGCTACACCTTC

V gene: TRBV6-5
D gene: -
clone size: -
J gene: TRBJ2-3
CDR3 protein: CASSYGGGSSDTQYF
CDR3 DNA: TGTGCCAGCAGTTACGGAGGCGGTAGCTCAGATACGCAGTATTTT

V gene: TRBV27
D gene: -
clone size: -
J gene: TRBJ1-2
CDR3 protein: CASKGHLNYGYTF
CDR3 DNA: TGTGCCAGCAAGGGACACCTGAACTATGGCTACACCTTC

V gene: TRBV7-8
D gene: TRBD1
clone size: -
J gene: TRBJ2-5
CDR3 protein: CASSSIGQGRETQYF
CDR3 DNA: TGTGCCAGCAGCTCTATCGGACAGGGACGAGAGACCCAGTACTTC

V gene: TRBV24-1
D gene: TRBD1
clone size: -
J gene: TRBJ1-5
CDR3 protein: CATSDPGQGNSNQPQHF
CDR3 DNA: TGTGCCACCAGTGATCCGGGACAGGGAAATAGCAATCAGCCCCAGCATTTT